These 27 T cell receptor beta chains share one sample of origin, sequenced in a study of breast tumors, draining lymph nodes, adjacent tissues. TCRdb passed the multiplex PCR reads through MiXCR, listing each CDR3 protein once. In the table there are more than 200,000 distinct CDR3 sequences, roughly 32% of which are singletons. Axillary draining lymph nodes of breast cancer patients supplied the node samples. The sequenced sample consisted of axillary lymph node tissue. The receptors were gathered from a female donor with breast cancer. Some clones in this sample may be carry-over from other donors' samples.

This clonotype was counted many times. The chain recombines TRBV24-1 with TRBJ2-5; TRBD2 aligns across 7 bases. CDR1 is KGHDR, CDR2 SFDVKD, per germline. Germline trimming cut 4 bases from V and 0 bases from J; bases unmatched to any gene: 4. CDR3 length: 15 amino acids. This CDR3 reads CATSEPRGDQETQYF. DNA for the CDR3: TGTGCCACCAGTGAACCCCGGGGGGACCAAGAGACCCAGTACTTC.

This clonotype was recorded at least ten times. The CDR3 nucleotides read TGTGCCAGCAGCTTAGAGGTCTCCAGGGGCAATGAGCAGTTCTTC. As protein: CASSLEVSRGNEQFF. The chain is built from TRBV11-2 and TRBJ2-1; TRBD1 is a possible D gene (6 bases). Germline CDR1 reads SGHAT; CDR2 reads FQNNGV. This CDR3 spans 15 amino acids. V shed 0 bases and J shed 6 bases, with 12 bases lying between them.

This clonotype has a count of ten or more. The chain has TRBV18 and TRBJ2-3; 8 bases line up with TRBD1. CDR1 is KGHSH, CDR2 LQKENI, per germline. V lost 3 bases, J lost 0 bases, and 5 bases stayed unmatched. CDR3 length: 16 amino acids. CDR3 DNA: TGTGCCAGCTCACCGGGGCGGGACAGGAGCACAGATACGCAGTATTTT. Protein: CASSPGRDRSTDTQYF.

In its sample, this clonotype was seen many times. The J gene is TRBJ2-7, the V gene TRBV20-1; 10 bases are shared with TRBD1. Unmatched junction bases numbered 6, after V lost 1 base and J lost 12 bases. This CDR3 has 12 amino acids. Germline assignment: CDR1 DFQATT and CDR2 SNEGSKA (reference sequence). The CDR3 nucleotides are TGCAGTGCTAGAGGGACAGGGGGGAGCTGGTACTTC. This sequence encodes CSARGTGGSWYF.

This clonotype was seen repeatedly, ten times or more. The chain recombines TRBV5-1 with TRBJ2-5, with 7 bases aligning to TRBD1. Germline lookup yields CDR1 SGHRS and CDR2 YFSETQ. The CDR3 consists of 14 residues. The junction had 7 bases not matched to a gene; V was cut back by 4 bases and J by 4 bases. The DNA of the CDR3 is TGCGCCAGCAGCCCGACAGGGTCCCTAGAGACCCAGTACTTC. This gives the protein CASSPTGSLETQYF.

This clonotype was observed many times. The chain links TRBV2 to TRBJ1-3; D might be TRBD1 (5 bases). The CDR3 consists of 15 residues. Per the germline V gene, CDR1 is SNHLY and CDR2 is FYNNEI. Trimming removed 5 bases from V and 0 bases from J, with 11 bases in between. CDR3 region: CASSLDSYSGNTIYF. The CDR3 nucleotides read TGTGCCAGCAGTTTAGACAGTTACTCTGGAAACACCATATATTTT.

This clonotype has a count of ten or more. The J gene is TRBJ2-3, the V gene TRBV11-3; 7 bases are shared with TRBD2. CDR1 is SGHNT and CDR2 is YENEEA in the germline V gene. V shed 7 bases, J shed 4 bases, and the junction held 11 bases outside the gene matches. The CDR3 is 15 residues long. The CDR3 spells CASTRRAGVADTQYF. The CDR3 coding sequence is TGTGCCAGCACCCGGAGGGCGGGAGTGGCAGATACGCAGTATTTT.

The sample holds a few counts of this clonotype. V usage is TRBV5-1 and J usage is TRBJ2-1; 7 bases align to TRBD2. CDR3 length equals 17 residues. V was clipped by 0 bases and J by 7 bases; unmatched bases: 13. Germline V gene data show CDR1 as SGHRS and CDR2 as YFSETQ. The CDR3 spells CASSLAVGGRTRNEQFF. The CDR3 coding sequence is TGCGCCAGCAGCTTGGCGGTGGGCGGGAGAACAAGGAATGAGCAGTTCTTC.

This clonotype showed up many times. V and J are TRBV29-1 and TRBJ2-3; 7 bases agree with TRBD2. The CDR3 has 16 amino acids. Germline CDR1 is SQVTM and CDR2 is ANQGSEA. V shed 4 bases, J shed 4 bases, and the junction held 14 bases outside the gene matches. CDR3 sequence (DNA): TGCAGCGTTGGCGGTACTAGGCGGGAGAGGGCAGATACGCAGTATTTT. It yields the protein CSVGGTRRERADTQYF.

On this clonotype itself: A much bigger clone sits one base away, suggesting this may be a read error. J is TRBJ2-5 and V is TRBV6-5; 9 nucleotides match TRBD2. CDR1 and CDR2 (germline): MNHEY, SVGAGI. There are 16 residues in the CDR3. This CDR3 reads CASSHSSAGGKETQHF. The CDR3 DNA sequence: TGTGCCAGCAGTCACTCCTCGGCGGGGGGGAAAGAGACCCAGCACTTC.

In this sample, this clonotype turned up a few times. It may be a read error: a sequence one base away is much more abundant. The chain recombines TRBV20-1 with TRBJ2-5; D call uncertain. Per the germline V gene, CDR1 is DFQATT and CDR2 is SNEGSKA (reference sequence). The CDR3 extends over 14 amino acids. The CDR3 here is CSARDEPSQATQYF. In nucleotides, the CDR3 is TGCAGTGCTAGAGACGAGCCGTCTCAAGCGACCCAGTACTTC.

At least ten counts were recorded for this clonotype. The chain recombines TRBV11-2 with TRBJ2-7; D is possibly TRBD2 (6 bases). Germline CDR1 SGHAT, CDR2 FQNNGV. This CDR3 is built from 15 residues. V lost 1 base and J 2 bases, leaving 12 bases between the germline ends. In DNA form, the CDR3 reads TGTGCCAGCAGCTTAGTGGGAGGACCTACCTACGAGCAGTACTTC. This encodes CASSLVGGPTYEQYF.

As to this clonotype: Germline is not matched at one junction end, which may reflect a read error. CDR3 amino acids: CSASQTTSSALAF. The DNA of the CDR3 is TGCAGTGCTAGTCAAACGACTAGCTCTGCCTTGGCCTTC. The chain is built from TRBV20-1 and TRBJ2-5; 7 nucleotides line up with TRBD2. CDR3 length: 13 amino acids. Germline lookup yields CDR1 DFQATT and CDR2 SNEGSKA (reference sequence).

The sample holds many counts of this clonotype. The gene calls are TRBV6-2 or TRBV6-3 and TRBJ2-3; 7 bases line up with TRBD2. The CDR3 totals 13 residues. Germline V gene data show CDR1 as MNHEY and CDR2 as SVGEGT. Losses at the gene ends were 6 bases for V and 0 bases for J; bases not matched to a gene: 0. The CDR3 DNA reads TGTGCCAGCAGACTAGCGAGCACAGATACGCAGTATTTT. Encoded protein: CASRLASTDTQYF.

The V gene is TRBV24-1, the J gene TRBJ2-2; possibly TRBD1 or TRBD2 for D (5 bases each). Trimming stripped 10 bases from V and 0 bases from J, with 8 bases between. The CDR3 sequence is 13 residues long. Germline CDR1 reads KGHDR; CDR2 reads SFDVKD. The CDR3 DNA reads as TGTGCCACAGGGACCCCGAACACCGGGGAGCTGTTTTTT. Amino acid sequence: CATGTPNTGELFF.

As regards this clonotype: The germline gene is not matched at one end of the junction; a read error may be the cause. The chain combines TRBV24-1 with TRBJ2-7; the D is unclear. The CDR3 loop spans 13 amino acids. Germline V gene lookup returns CDR1 KGHDR and CDR2 SFDVKD. CDR3 residues: CPTRRTGSYEQYF. DNA of the CDR3: TGTCCCACTCGTAGGACCGGTTCCTACGAGCAGTACTTC.

This clonotype was counted only a few times. Being one base from a much bigger clone, this may be a read error. J is TRBJ1-2 and V is TRBV5-4; D gene ambiguous. Deletions cut 4 bases from V and 8 bases from J, with 12 bases between. There are 12 residues in the CDR3. Germline V gene sequence: CDR1 SGHNT, CDR2 YYREEE (reference sequence). The CDR3 DNA follows: TGTGCCAGCAGCCCCGCCGGCTCGGGCTACACCTTC. It specifies CASSPAGSGYTF.

Remarks on this clonotype: The CDR3 does not close with the conserved phenylalanine or tryptophan, likely indicating a read error. It is unclear where the CDR3 begins or ends on the DNA, so no DNA is shown, and the CDR3 is as TCRdb lists it. The chain employs TRBV7-9 and TRBJ2-1; whether TRBD2, the table's D call, matches the DNA was not checked. With termini counted, the CDR3 has 11 amino acids. Germline assignment: CDR1 SEHNR and CDR2 FQNEAQ (reference sequence). The CDR3: CASSQDGRSEG.

This clonotype is a singleton in its sample. CDR3 amino acids: CASSALAGGSSYEQYF. As DNA, the CDR3 is TGTGCCAGTAGTGCACTAGCGGGAGGGTCTTCCTACGAGCAGTACTTC. The chain carries TRBV19 and TRBJ2-7; 13 bases match TRBD2. Trimming took 5 bases from V and 1 from J; bases not matched to a gene: 5. Germline assignment: CDR1 LNHDA and CDR2 SQIVND (reference sequence). The CDR3 contains 16 residues.

This clonotype was detected ten times or more. The chain carries TRBV10-3 and TRBJ1-2, with 11 bases identical to TRBD1. This CDR3 is built from 14 residues. Germline V gene sequence: CDR1 ENHRY, CDR2 SYGVKD. V was clipped by 10 bases and J by 6 bases; unmatched bases: 10. CDR3 in amino acids: CATLQGQGANGYTF. Here the CDR3 DNA reads TGTGCCACCCTGCAAGGACAGGGGGCTAATGGCTACACCTTC.

This clonotype was seen repeatedly, ten times or more. V and J are TRBV9 and TRBJ2-7, with 11 bases that match TRBD1. The CDR3 consists of 15 residues. Germline V gene data show CDR1 as SGDLS and CDR2 as YYNGEE. With 4 bases clipped from V and 6 bases from J, the junction kept 9 bases outside the gene matches. The CDR3 coding sequence is TGTGCCAGCAGCTTAGGGACAGGGGGGCCCCTCGAGCAGTACTTC. Translation gives CASSLGTGGPLEQYF.

This clonotype was detected many times. This chain connects TRBV24-1 to TRBJ2-7, with 9 bases identical to TRBD1. The length of the CDR3 is 18 residues. Trimming removed 1 base from V and 3 bases from J; junction bases left unmatched: 12. From germline, CDR1 is KGHDR and CDR2 SFDVKD. The CDR3 DNA reads as TGTGCCACCAGTGATTTAAGGACAGGGGCAATAGAAATCTACGAGCAGTACTTC. Its protein product is CATSDLRTGAIEIYEQYF.

This clonotype has a count of ten or more. This chain joins TRBV7-3 and TRBJ2-3; 13 positions agree with TRBD2. V trimming: 0 bases; J trimming: 6 bases; junction bases outside the gene matches: 6. Per the germline V gene, CDR1 is SGHTA and CDR2 is FQGTGA. The CDR3 contains 17 residues. The CDR3 protein is CASSLTRTSGSHDTQYF. DNA of the CDR3: TGTGCCAGCAGCTTAACACGGACTAGCGGGAGTCACGATACGCAGTATTTT.

The chain carries TRBV5-1 and TRBJ2-7, with 9 positions matching TRBD2. Per germline, CDR1 SGHRS and CDR2 YFSETQ. Trimming removed 4 bases from V and 5 bases from J; junction bases left unmatched: 7. The CDR3 length is 14 residues. The CDR3 loop reads CASSGASGMHEQYF. The CDR3 DNA is TGCGCCAGCAGCGGCGCTAGCGGGATGCACGAGCAGTACTTC.

This clonotype was recorded many times. V is TRBV7-9 and J is TRBJ1-4, with a possible D match to TRBD1 (5 bases). The length of the CDR3 is 19 residues. Germline CDR1 SEHNR, CDR2 FQNEAQ (reference sequence). V lost 4 bases to trimming and J lost 0 bases, with 21 bases between them. The CDR3 sequence: CASSSGDFFYRATNEKLFF. In nucleotides, the CDR3 is TGTGCCAGCAGCTCGGGGGACTTTTTTTACCGAGCAACTAATGAAAAACTGTTTTTT.

This clonotype was detected many times. This chain joins TRBV9 and TRBJ2-7, with 10 bases identical to TRBD1. Germline-derived CDR1 and CDR2 are SGDLS and YYNGEE. V lost 0 bases, J lost 4 bases, and 7 bases stayed unmatched. CDR3 length equals 16 residues. This CDR3 reads CASSVGGGTGVYEQYF. CDR3 bases: TGTGCCAGCAGCGTAGGAGGAGGGACAGGGGTGTACGAGCAGTACTTC.

This clonotype was counted at least ten times. The chain couples TRBV7-3 to TRBJ2-2; TRBD2 agrees at 8 bases. The trim removed 5 bases at V and 6 bases at J, leaving 8 bases unmatched. The V gene's germline CDR1 is SGHTA and CDR2 FQGTGA. The CDR3 consists of 15 residues. CDR3: CASSPNSGSAGELFF. The CDR3 DNA follows: TGTGCCAGCAGCCCTAACAGCGGGAGCGCCGGGGAGCTGTTTTTT.